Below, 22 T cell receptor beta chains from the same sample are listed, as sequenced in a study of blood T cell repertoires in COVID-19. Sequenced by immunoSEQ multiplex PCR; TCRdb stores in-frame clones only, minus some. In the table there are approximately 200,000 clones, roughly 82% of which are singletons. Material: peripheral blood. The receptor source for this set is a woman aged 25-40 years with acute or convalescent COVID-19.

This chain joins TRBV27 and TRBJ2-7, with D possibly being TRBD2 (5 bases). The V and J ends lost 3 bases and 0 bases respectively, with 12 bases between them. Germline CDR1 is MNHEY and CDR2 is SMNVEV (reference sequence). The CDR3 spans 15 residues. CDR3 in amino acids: CASSFLAKNSYEQYF. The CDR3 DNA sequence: TGTGCCAGCAGTTTCTTAGCGAAAAACTCCTACGAGCAGTACTTC.

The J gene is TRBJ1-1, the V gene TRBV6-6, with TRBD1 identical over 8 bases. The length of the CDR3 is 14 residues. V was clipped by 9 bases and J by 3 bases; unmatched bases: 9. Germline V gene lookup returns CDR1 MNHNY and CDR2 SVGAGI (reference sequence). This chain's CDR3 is CASIPQGAYTEAFF. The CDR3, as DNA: TGTGCCAGTATACCCCAGGGGGCTTACACTGAAGCTTTCTTT.

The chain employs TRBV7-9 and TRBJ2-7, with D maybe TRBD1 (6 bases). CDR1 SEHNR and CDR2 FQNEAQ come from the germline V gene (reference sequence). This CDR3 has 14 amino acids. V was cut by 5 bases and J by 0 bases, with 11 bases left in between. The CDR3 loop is CASSPRDNSYEQYF. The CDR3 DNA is TGTGCCAGCAGCCCCCGGGACAACTCCTACGAGCAGTACTTC.

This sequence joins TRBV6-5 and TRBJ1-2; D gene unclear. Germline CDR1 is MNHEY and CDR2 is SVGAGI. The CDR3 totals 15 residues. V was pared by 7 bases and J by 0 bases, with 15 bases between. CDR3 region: CASTRAAPTNYGYTF. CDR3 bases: TGTGCCAGCACGCGGGCAGCCCCTACTAACTATGGCTACACCTTC.

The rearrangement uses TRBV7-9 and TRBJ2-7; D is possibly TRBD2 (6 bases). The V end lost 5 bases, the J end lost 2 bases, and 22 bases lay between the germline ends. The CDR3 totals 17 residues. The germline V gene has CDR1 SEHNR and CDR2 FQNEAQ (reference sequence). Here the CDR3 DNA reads TGTGCCAGCAGCCCTGGGGGGAAGAGGCAGGTAACCTACGAGCAGTACTTC. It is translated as CASSPGGKRQVTYEQYF. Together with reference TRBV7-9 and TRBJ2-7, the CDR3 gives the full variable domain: DTGVSQNPRHKITKRGQNVTFRCDPISEHNRLYWYRQTLGQGPEFLTYFQNEAQLEKSRLLSDRFSAERPKGSFSTLEIQRTEQGDSAMYLCASSPGGKRQVTYEQYFGPGTRLTVT.

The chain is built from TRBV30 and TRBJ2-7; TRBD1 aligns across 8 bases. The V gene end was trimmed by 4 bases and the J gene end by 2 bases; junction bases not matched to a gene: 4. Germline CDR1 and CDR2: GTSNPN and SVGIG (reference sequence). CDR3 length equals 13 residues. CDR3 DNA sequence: TGTGCCTGGACGACAGGGGCGCCCTACGAGCAGTACTTC. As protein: CAWTTGAPYEQYF.

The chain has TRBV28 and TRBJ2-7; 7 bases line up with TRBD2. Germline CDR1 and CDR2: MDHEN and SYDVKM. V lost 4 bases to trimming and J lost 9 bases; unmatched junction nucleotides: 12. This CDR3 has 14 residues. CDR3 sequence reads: CASSSPLEGLMQYF. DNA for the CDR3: TGTGCCAGCAGTTCTCCCCTCGAGGGACTAATGCAGTACTTC.

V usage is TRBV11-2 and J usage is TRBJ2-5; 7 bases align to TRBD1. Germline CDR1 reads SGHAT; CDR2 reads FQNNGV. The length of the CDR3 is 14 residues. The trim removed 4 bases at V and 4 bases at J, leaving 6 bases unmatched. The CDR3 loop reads CASSSGQASETQYF. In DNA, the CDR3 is TGTGCCAGCAGCTCAGGACAGGCGTCAGAGACCCAGTACTTC. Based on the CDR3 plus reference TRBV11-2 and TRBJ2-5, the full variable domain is EAGVAQSPRYKIIEKRQSVAFWCNPISGHATLYWYQQILGQGPKLLIQFQNNGVVDDSQLPKDRFSAERLKGVDSTLKIQPAKLEDSAVYLCASSSGQASETQYFGPGTRLLVL.

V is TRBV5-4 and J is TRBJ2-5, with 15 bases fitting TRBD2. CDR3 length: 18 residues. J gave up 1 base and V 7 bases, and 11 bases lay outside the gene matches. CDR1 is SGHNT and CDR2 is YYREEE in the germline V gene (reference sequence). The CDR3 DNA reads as TGTGCCAGCGGACCGGGGGGACTAGCGGGGGGTCGCCAAGAGACCCAGTACTTC. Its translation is CASGPGGLAGGRQETQYF.

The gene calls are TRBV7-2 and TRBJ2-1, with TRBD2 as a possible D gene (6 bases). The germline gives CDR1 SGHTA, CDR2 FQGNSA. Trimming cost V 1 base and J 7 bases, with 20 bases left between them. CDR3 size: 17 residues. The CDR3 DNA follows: TGTGCCAGCAGCTTAGGATTCGGAGGGCCGCGGCAGAATGAGCAGTTCTTC. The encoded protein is CASSLGFGGPRQNEQFF.

CDR3: CASSLVPGQDHEQFF. The CDR3 bases are TGTGCCAGCAGCTTGGTGCCGGGACAGGACCATGAGCAGTTCTTC. The chain uses TRBV5-4 and TRBJ2-1; 8 bases map to TRBD1. The V and J ends lost 0 bases and 8 bases, in that order; junction bases with no gene match: 7. Germline V lookup: CDR1 SGHNT, CDR2 YYREEE (reference sequence). This CDR3 contains 15 residues.

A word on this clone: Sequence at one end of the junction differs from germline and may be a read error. CDR3 DNA sequence: TGTGCCAGTAGTGTGTGGGGCATCCCGTCCTTT. It translates to CASSVWGIPSF. The chain couples TRBV19 to TRBJ1-5, with a possible D match to TRBD1 (5 bases). There are 11 residues in the CDR3. CDR1 and CDR2 from the germline V gene are LNHDA and SQIVND (reference sequence).

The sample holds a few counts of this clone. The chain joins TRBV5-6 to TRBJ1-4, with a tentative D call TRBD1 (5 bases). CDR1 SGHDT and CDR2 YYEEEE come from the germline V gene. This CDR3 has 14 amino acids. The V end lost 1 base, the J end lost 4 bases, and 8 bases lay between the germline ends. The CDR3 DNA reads TGTGCCAGCAGCTTGACAGGAGTTAATGAAAAACTGTTTTTT. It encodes CASSLTGVNEKLFF. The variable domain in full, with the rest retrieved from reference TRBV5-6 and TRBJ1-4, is DAGVTQSPTHLIKTRGQQVTLRCSPKSGHDTVSWYQQALGQGPQFIFQYYEEEERQRGNFPDRFSGHQFPNYSSELNVNALLLGDSALYLCASSLTGVNEKLFFGSGTQLSVL.

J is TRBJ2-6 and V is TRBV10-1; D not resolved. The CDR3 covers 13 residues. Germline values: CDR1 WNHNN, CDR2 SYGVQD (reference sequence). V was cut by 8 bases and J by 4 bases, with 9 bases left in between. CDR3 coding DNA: TGCGCCAGCTCTAGACGGGGGGCCAACGTCCTGACTTTC. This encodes CASSRRGANVLTF.

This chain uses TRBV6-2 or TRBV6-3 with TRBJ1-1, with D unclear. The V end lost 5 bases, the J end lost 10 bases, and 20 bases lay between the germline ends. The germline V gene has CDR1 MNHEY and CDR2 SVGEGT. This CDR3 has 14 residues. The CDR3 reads CASSRNRSLNGAFF. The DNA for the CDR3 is TGTGCCAGCAGTCGAAACCGATCGCTAAACGGAGCTTTCTTT.

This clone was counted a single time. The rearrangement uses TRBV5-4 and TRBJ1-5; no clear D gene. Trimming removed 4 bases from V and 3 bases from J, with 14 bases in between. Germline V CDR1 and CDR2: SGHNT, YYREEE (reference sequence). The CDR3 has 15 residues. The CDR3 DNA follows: TGTGCCAGCAGCGAAGGCGCAGGTATCAATCAGCCCCAGCATTTT. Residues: CASSEGAGINQPQHF.

CDR3 in amino acids: CASSTGDTEAFF. The CDR3 nucleotides read TGTGCCAGCAGCACCGGGGACACTGAAGCTTTCTTT. The rearrangement uses TRBV28 and TRBJ1-1; D not resolved. CDR1 is MDHEN, CDR2 SYDVKM, per germline. CDR3 size: 12 residues. The V end was cut by 6 bases, the J end by 3 bases, with 8 bases between.

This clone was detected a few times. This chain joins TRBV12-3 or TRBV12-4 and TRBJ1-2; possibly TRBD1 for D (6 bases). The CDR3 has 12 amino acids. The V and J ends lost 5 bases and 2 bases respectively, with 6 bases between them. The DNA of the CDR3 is TGTGCCAGCAGTACAGGGAACTATGGCTACACCTTC. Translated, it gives CASSTGNYGYTF.

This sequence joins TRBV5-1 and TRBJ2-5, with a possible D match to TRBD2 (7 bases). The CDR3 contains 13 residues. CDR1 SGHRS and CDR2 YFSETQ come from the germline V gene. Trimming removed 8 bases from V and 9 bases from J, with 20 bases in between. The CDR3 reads CASHTDSRGAQYF. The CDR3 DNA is TGCGCCAGTCACACGGACAGCCGGGGGGCCCAGTACTTC. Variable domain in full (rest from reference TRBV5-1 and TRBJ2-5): KAGVTQTPRYLIKTRGQQVTLSCSPISGHRSVSWYQQTPGQGLQFLFEYFSETQRNKGNFPGRFSGRQFSNSRSEMNVSTLELGDSALYLCASHTDSRGAQYFGPGTRLLVL.

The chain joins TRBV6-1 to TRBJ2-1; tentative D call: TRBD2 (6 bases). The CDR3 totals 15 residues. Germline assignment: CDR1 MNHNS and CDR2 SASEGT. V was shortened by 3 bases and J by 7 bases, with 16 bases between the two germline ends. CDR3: CASSEWGVVGNEQFF. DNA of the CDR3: TGTGCCAGCAGTGAGTGGGGGGTCGTGGGGAATGAGCAGTTCTTC.

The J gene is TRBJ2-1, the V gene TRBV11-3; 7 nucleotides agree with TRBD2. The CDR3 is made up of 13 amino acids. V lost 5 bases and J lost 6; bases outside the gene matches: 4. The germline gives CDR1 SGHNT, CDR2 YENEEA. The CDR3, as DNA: TGTGCCAGCAGCCCCGGGAGGATCAATGAGCAGTTCTTC. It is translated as CASSPGRINEQFF.

CDR3 amino acids: CASSYYFTDTQYF. CDR3 coding DNA: TGTGCCAGCAGTTACTACTTCACAGATACGCAGTATTTT. The chain employs TRBV6-6 and TRBJ2-3; no reliable D call. The germline V gene has CDR1 MNHNY and CDR2 SVGAGI (reference sequence). This CDR3 region has 13 residues. Trimming removed 1 base from V and 2 bases from J, with 4 bases in between.